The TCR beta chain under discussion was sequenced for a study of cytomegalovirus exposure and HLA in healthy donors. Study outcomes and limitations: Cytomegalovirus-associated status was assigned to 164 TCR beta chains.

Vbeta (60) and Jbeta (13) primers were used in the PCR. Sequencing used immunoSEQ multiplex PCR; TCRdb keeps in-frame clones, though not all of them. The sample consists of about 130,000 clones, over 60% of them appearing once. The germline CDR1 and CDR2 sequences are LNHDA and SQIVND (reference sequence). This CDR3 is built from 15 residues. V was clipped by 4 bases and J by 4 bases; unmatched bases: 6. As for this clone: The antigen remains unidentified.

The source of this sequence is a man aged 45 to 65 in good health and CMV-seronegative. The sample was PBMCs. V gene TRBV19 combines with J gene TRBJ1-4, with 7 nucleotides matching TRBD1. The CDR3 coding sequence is TGTGCCAGTAGTACGACAGGGACGAGTAATGAAAAACTGTTTTTT. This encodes CASSTTGTSNEKLFF.